This T cell receptor beta chain was recorded in a study of blood T cell repertoires in COVID-19. Study background: Sources were T cells, B-cell-depleted T cells, or PBMCs; the material itself was cDNA or gDNA.

This clone has a handful of counts. Germline V gene data show CDR1 as SEHNR and CDR2 as FQNEAQ (reference sequence). CDR3 length: 13 amino acids. The ends were cut back, 3 bases at V and 2 bases at J, with 8 bases in the middle. Only in-frame clones appear in the TCRdb table, and some are missing; sequencing was by immunoSEQ multiplex PCR. The table lists more than 150,000 clones, over 75% of them singletons. The TCR originated in a man in his forties or fifties who had recovered from COVID-19. The V gene is TRBV7-9, the J gene TRBJ2-7; tentative D call: TRBD1 (5 bases). Specimen: peripheral blood. In DNA, the CDR3 is TGTGCCAGCAGCTTCTCAGGGACCTACGAGCAGTACTTC. Encoded protein: CASSFSGTYEQYF.